This T cell receptor beta chain was found in a study of blood T cell repertoires in COVID-19. Background on the study: Samples of COVID-19 (acute and convalescent) were obtained from the United States, Italy and Spain. The cDNA or gDNA used as material had been derived from T cells, B-cell-depleted T cells, or PBMCs.

In the study's own analysis: Quantification of nucleated cells was approximated via reference gene primer amplification. Sequenced by immunoSEQ multiplex PCR; TCRdb stores in-frame clones only, minus some. From that table come the V and J calls and clone size; the DNA was used to work out D and trimming. The sample has 100,000 to 150,000 clones; 79% are singletons. Trimming took off 3 bases at V and 1 base at J, with 13 bases between the two ends. Germline values: CDR1 SGHNT, CDR2 YYREEE (reference sequence). The CDR3 totals 15 residues. The chain joins TRBV5-4 to TRBJ1-1; D ambiguous. The sequencing sample was made of peripheral blood. The clonotype was recovered from a man aged 40-49 years with active or convalescent COVID-19. The CDR3 region has the DNA TGTGCCAGCAGCTACCCCGGAGGGAGGAACACTGAAGCTTTCTTT. This translates into CASSYPGGRNTEAFF.